This T cell receptor (beta chain) was recovered during a study of CD8+ T cells in alopecia areata. As for the study in general: The study gave tofacitinib for 6 to 18 months, then 6 months off drug.

V was clipped by 0 bases and J by 4 bases, with 10 bases between them. In germline, CDR1 is SGHRS, CDR2 YFSETQ. This CDR3 spans 14 amino acids. Following RNA extraction, reverse transcription yielded cDNA that acted as the sequencing template. The data were produced by immunoSEQ multiplex PCR, yet TCRdb's version contains in-frame clones alone and is incomplete. This sample has around 140,000 clones, with roughly 53% found just once. Alopecia areata patients gave lesional scalp punch biopsies and peripheral blood samples. The origin of this receptor is a human donor with alopecia areata. This sequence joins TRBV5-1 and TRBJ1-1; maybe TRBD1 (5 bases). The starting material was CD4+ T cells sorted from blood, obtained at week 0. The CDR3 DNA is TGCGCCAGCAGCTTGGATCAGGGAGTCACTGAAGCTTTCTTT. Translated: CASSLDQGVTEAFF.